The entry below describes one T cell receptor beta chain. The source of the sample is a study of response to subunit inactivated influenza vaccine. One entry per CDR3 protein results from TCRdb running MiXCR on the RT-PCR reads. The profile covers more than 450,000 distinct CDR3 sequences, with approximately 10% appearing a single time and 8% to 13% taken by the ten largest. The same sample was also used in a study of T cells expressing NK-cell markers. From that report: TCR beta libraries carry UMIs added by 5'RACE template switching.

Source: PBMCs from blood, taken on the day of vaccination. The receptor's source is a man in his forties or fifties who received an inactivated influenza vaccine.

The DNA for the CDR3 is TGTGCCAGCAGCCCCCGGGACACCCGATCCTCCCAGCCCCAGCATTTT. Protein sequence: CASSPRDTRSSQPQHF. The gene calls are TRBV7-8 and TRBJ1-5; TRBD1 might be the D (6 bases). The CDR3 contains 16 residues. Germline-derived CDR1 and CDR2 are SGHVS and FQNEAQ. V lost 5 bases to trimming and J lost 7 bases, with 21 bases between them.